Following are 16 T cell receptor beta chains from one sample sequenced in a study of T cells in Graves' hyperthyroidism and ophthalmopathy. Amplified TCR beta CDR3 regions came from RNA transcripts. Primed by the HTBI set, a first-round RT-PCR was run on the TCR CDR3. TCRdb used MiXCR to reprocess the multiplex PCR reads, holding one entry per CDR3 protein. This sample carries hundreds of thousands of distinct CDR3 sequences, around 46% of them seen once, and the ten largest clones take about 7.9%. The sequenced material came from peripheral blood or thyroid tissue (not recorded which). The receptors stem from a woman between 18 and 29 years old with Graves' hyperthyroidism.

The V call is TRBV10-3, the J call TRBJ1-2; tentatively, D is TRBD1 (6 bases). The CDR3 covers 12 residues. In germline, CDR1 is ENHRY, CDR2 SYGVKD. Trimming shortened V by 2 bases and J by 7 bases, and 8 bases separated the two germline ends. DNA for the CDR3: TGTGCCATCAGTGAGCGACAGGCTGGCTACACCTTC. It specifies CAISERQAGYTF.

Only a few counts were recorded for this clonotype. The chain uses TRBV25-1 and TRBJ2-7, with D perhaps being TRBD1 or TRBD2 (5 bases each). The CDR3 length is 16 residues. V shed 6 bases and J shed 6 bases, with 24 bases lying between them. CDR1 is MGHDK and CDR2 is SYGVNS in the germline V gene. In DNA, the CDR3 is TGTGCCAGCAGCCGGCCCGGGACCCAACTATTCGGCGAGCAGTACTTC. Translation gives CASSRPGTQLFGEQYF.

The genes are TRBV20-1 and TRBJ2-2, with 9 bases fitting TRBD2. This CDR3 contains 13 residues. The germline CDR1 and CDR2 sequences are DFQATT and SNEGSKA (reference sequence). With V trimmed by 5 bases and J by 6 bases, 4 bases remained unmatched. The CDR3 region is CSAGTSRPGELFF. DNA for the CDR3: TGCAGTGCTGGGACTAGCAGGCCCGGGGAGCTGTTTTTT.

This clonotype was seen a handful of times. The chain employs TRBV6-5 and TRBJ1-6, with D hard to call. CDR3 size: 16 residues. Looked up from germline, CDR1 is MNHEY and CDR2 is SVGAGI. The ends were cut back, 0 bases at V and 9 bases at J, with 15 bases in the middle. CDR3 region: CASSYSGGSEGSPLHF. The CDR3, as DNA: TGTGCCAGCAGTTACTCCGGAGGCTCGGAGGGTTCACCCCTCCACTTT.

The rearrangement joins TRBV6-4 to TRBJ2-5, with D perhaps TRBD1 or TRBD2 (5 bases each). The CDR3 is 16 residues long. Germline V lookup: CDR1 MRHNA, CDR2 SNTAGT. V shed 5 bases and J shed 0 bases, with 16 bases lying between them. The CDR3 DNA reads as TGTGCCAGCAGTTACCTGGGACCGCGGTACCAAGAGACCCAGTACTTC. Amino acids: CASSYLGPRYQETQYF.

This rearrangement joins TRBV7-9 to TRBJ1-3; D possibly corresponds to TRBD1 (6 bases). The CDR3 length is 15 residues. Trimming took 3 bases from V and 8 from J, leaving 17 bases between them. The V gene's germline CDR1 is SEHNR and CDR2 FQNEAQ (reference sequence). CDR3 nucleotides: TGTGCCAGCAGCTTGGACAGCAACTATGGCTACACCATATATTTT. Its protein is CASSLDSNYGYTIYF. The variable domain in full, completed from reference TRBV7-9 and TRBJ1-3, reads DTGVSQNPRHKITKRGQNVTFRCDPISEHNRLYWYRQTLGQGPEFLTYFQNEAQLEKSRLLSDRFSAERPKGSFSTLEIQRTEQGDSAMYLCASSLDSNYGYTIYFGEGSWLTVV.

Only a few counts were recorded for this clonotype. The chain uses TRBV20-1 and TRBJ2-7; the match to TRBD1 covers 7 bases. The CDR3 has 13 amino acids. V dropped 6 bases and J dropped 2; count of bases not matched to a gene: 7. CDR1 and CDR2 from the germline V gene are DFQATT and SNEGSKA (reference sequence). The CDR3 loop is CSAAGTATYEQYF. The CDR3 coding sequence is TGCAGTGCGGCCGGGACAGCCACCTACGAGCAGTACTTC.

A remark on this clonotype: This may be a read error: a much more frequent sequence differs by one nucleotide. The CDR3 DNA follows: TGCAGCGCCAGACGGGGTCCCCCGAGCACCGGGGAGCTGTTTTTT. Amino acid sequence: CSARRGPPSTGELFF. This sequence joins TRBV29-1 and TRBJ2-2; tentative D call: TRBD2 (5 bases). The CDR3 sequence is 15 residues long. Germline CDR1 SQVTM, CDR2 ANQGSEA. V was shortened by 7 bases and J by 4 bases, with 19 bases between the two germline ends.

The rearrangement uses TRBV19 and TRBJ1-2, with D perhaps matching TRBD1 (5 bases). Germline assignment: CDR1 LNHDA and CDR2 SQIVND (reference sequence). V was cut by 7 bases and J by 2 bases, with 11 bases left in between. The CDR3 loop spans 13 amino acids. In DNA, the CDR3 is TGTGCCAGTAACCCGACAGAGAACTATGGCTACACCTTC. It yields the protein CASNPTENYGYTF.

This clonotype appeared a few times. At one of its ends the junction is not consistent with the germline gene, which may arise from a read error. CDR3 residues: CASSASSRTGSETQYF. Written as DNA, the CDR3 is TGCGCCAGCAGCGCGTCGTCCCGGACAGGCTCGGAGACCCAGTACTTC. The chain links TRBV7-8 to TRBJ2-5, with 7 nucleotides matching TRBD1. Per the germline V gene, CDR1 is SGHVS and CDR2 is FQNEAQ. There are 16 residues in the CDR3.

This clonotype was seen at least ten times. V is TRBV10-3 and J is TRBJ1-1; D gene uncertain. V lost 3 bases and J 1 base, leaving 6 bases between the germline ends. The CDR3 is made up of 13 amino acids. From germline, CDR1 is ENHRY and CDR2 SYGVKD. The CDR3 DNA sequence: TGTGCCATCAGTGATAGAGCGAACACTGAAGCTTTCTTT. This sequence encodes CAISDRANTEAFF.

V gene TRBV20-1 combines with J gene TRBJ1-5; D not resolved. V gave up 3 bases and J gave up 2 bases, with 8 bases separating them. The germline CDR1 and CDR2 sequences are DFQATT and SNEGSKA (reference sequence). CDR3 length equals 13 residues. The CDR3 DNA reads as TGCAGTGCTAGGGGTTGGGGCAATCAGCCCCAGCATTTT. Its protein is CSARGWGNQPQHF.

Points on this clonotype: Its ends do not fully match the called genes, so a read error is possible. The J gene is TRBJ1-2, the V gene TRBV5-1, with 9 bases identical to TRBD1. The germline V gene has CDR1 SGHRS and CDR2 YFSETQ. The CDR3 loop spans 16 amino acids. CDR3 amino acids: CASSKPGQGQNYGYTF. The CDR3 nucleotides read TGTGCCAGCAGCAAACCGGGACAGGGTCAAAACTATGGCTACACCTTC. The whole variable domain, filled in from reference TRBV5-1 and TRBJ1-2, reads KAGVTQTPRYLIKTRGQQVTLSCSPISGHRSVSWYQQTPGQGLQFLFEYFSETQRNKGNFPGRFSGRQFSNSRSEMNVSTLELGDSALYLCASSKPGQGQNYGYTFGSGTRLTVV.

This clonotype was seen many times. The V call is TRBV29-1, the J call TRBJ1-1; D perhaps matches TRBD1 (6 bases). CDR3 length: 12 residues. The V end was cut by 7 bases, the J end by 6 bases, with 15 bases between. The V gene's germline CDR1 is SQVTM and CDR2 ANQGSEA. The CDR3 region has the DNA TGCAGCGCCCGAGACAGGCCGGCTGAAGCTTTCTTT. This gives the protein CSARDRPAEAFF.

This chain links TRBV20-1 with TRBJ2-7, with 10 bases lining up with TRBD2. The V segment lost 0 bases and the J segment 3 bases; nucleotides outside the gene matches: 8. The CDR3 loop spans 16 amino acids. The germline V gene encodes CDR1 DFQATT and CDR2 SNEGSKA (reference sequence). The CDR3 bases are TGCAGTGCTAGAGAGCGGAGCGGGAGGGCCGTCTACGAGCAGTACTTC. Translated: CSARERSGRAVYEQYF.

Only a few counts were recorded for this clonotype. This chain connects TRBV7-9 to TRBJ1-3; D gene ambiguous. The germline CDR1 and CDR2 sequences are SEHNR and FQNEAQ (reference sequence). There are 15 residues in the CDR3. Trimming pared 5 bases from V and 9 bases from J, leaving 20 bases between. The CDR3 DNA reads TGTGCCAGCAGCCCCCAAGTCGGACCTCGAGGCACCATATATTTT. Translating gives CASSPQVGPRGTIYF. Together with reference TRBV7-9 and TRBJ1-3, the CDR3 gives the full variable domain: DTGVSQNPRHKITKRGQNVTFRCDPISEHNRLYWYRQTLGQGPEFLTYFQNEAQLEKSRLLSDRFSAERPKGSFSTLEIQRTEQGDSAMYLCASSPQVGPRGTIYFGEGSWLTVV.